The 16 T cell receptor beta chains given below trace back to one sample, sequenced in a study of post-analysis software for immune sequencing data. Study conclusions and caveats: The five TRBV segments detected at higher frequency in patients than in controls included TRBV5-6, TRBV5-1 and TRBV20-1.

Unique molecular identifiers featured in each of the TCR beta cDNA libraries. TCRdb re-derived calls from the PCR reads in MiXCR, one entry per CDR3 protein. The table shows 380,000 or so distinct CDR3 sequences, with less than 40% occurring only once. The antigens these receptors bind are not known. Sequencing input: blood. These receptors were taken from a girl between 10 and 17 years old with multiple sclerosis.

This clonotype came up many times. The rearrangement joins TRBV7-9 to TRBJ2-5; D may be TRBD1 (6 bases). Per the germline V gene, CDR1 is SEHNR and CDR2 is FQNEAQ (reference sequence). V was clipped by 5 bases and J by 5 bases, with 9 bases between them. CDR3 length equals 12 residues. In DNA form, the CDR3 reads TGTGCCAGCAGCCCAGGGGAGGAGACCCAGTACTTC. It codes for CASSPGEETQYF. The variable domain in full, with the rest retrieved from reference TRBV7-9 and TRBJ2-5, is DTGVSQNPRHKITKRGQNVTFRCDPISEHNRLYWYRQTLGQGPEFLTYFQNEAQLEKSRLLSDRFSAERPKGSFSTLEIQRTEQGDSAMYLCASSPGEETQYFGPGTRLLVL.

The gene calls are TRBV5-1 and TRBJ2-7; D possibly corresponds to TRBD1 (7 bases). The V end was cut by 3 bases, the J end by 3 bases, with 10 bases between. The CDR3 is 13 amino acids. Germline values: CDR1 SGHRS, CDR2 YFSETQ. CDR3 loop: CASSWGDSYEQYF. The CDR3 DNA is TGCGCCAGCAGCTGGGGGGACAGCTACGAGCAGTACTTC.

The chain is built from TRBV6-5 and TRBJ2-3, with D possibly matching TRBD1 (5 bases). The CDR3 has 13 residues. V lost 0 bases and J lost 8, with 9 bases in between. Germline CDR1 MNHEY, CDR2 SVGAGI. The CDR3 sequence is CASSYSRQGTQYF. DNA of the CDR3: TGTGCCAGCAGTTACTCCCGGCAGGGTACGCAGTATTTT.

V is TRBV2 and J is TRBJ2-5, with 9 bases lining up with TRBD2. The closer fit of TRBJ2-7 to the DNA end suggests the J call may be wrong. CDR1 is SNHLY, CDR2 FYNNEI, per germline. This CDR3 is built from 11 residues. The CDR3: CAGSGGYEQYF. Written as DNA, the CDR3 is TGTGCCGGTAGCGGGGGCTACGAGCAGTACTTC.

This clonotype has more than one count but fewer than ten. The rearrangement joins TRBV24-1 to TRBJ2-7; D unclear. The ends were cut back, 1 base at V and 9 bases at J, with 9 bases in the middle. The CDR3 has 12 residues. CDR1 KGHDR and CDR2 SFDVKD come from the germline V gene. CDR3 DNA sequence: TGTGCCACCAGTGATTTAGCCGGAAGGCAGTACTTC. It codes for CATSDLAGRQYF.

This clonotype appeared a few times. The genes are TRBV29-1 and TRBJ2-5; D gene ambiguous. V gave up 1 base and J gave up 1 base, with 7 bases separating them. The CDR3 is made up of 13 amino acids. Germline CDR1 and CDR2: SQVTM and ANQGSEA. In nucleotides, the CDR3 is TGCAGCGTTGAAGCGGGTATCCAAGAGACCCAGTACTTC. Encoded protein: CSVEAGIQETQYF.

This clonotype was detected a few times. The rearrangement links TRBV29-1 to TRBJ2-5; D gene ambiguous. The germline CDR1 and CDR2 sequences are SQVTM and ANQGSEA. V was trimmed by 0 bases and J by 6 bases, leaving 20 bases between them. This CDR3 is built from 16 residues. CDR3 loop: CSVEDPRLVGLKTQYF. CDR3 sequence (DNA): TGCAGCGTTGAAGACCCCCGGTTGGTGGGGTTGAAGACCCAGTACTTC.

The genes are TRBV13 and TRBJ1-1; D is ambiguous. Germline V gene data show CDR1 as PRHDT and CDR2 as FYEKMQ (reference sequence). V dropped 1 base and J dropped 6 bases, with 9 bases sitting between them. This CDR3 is built from 13 residues. CDR3 DNA: TGTGCCAGCAGCTTAGCGGGGTTTTCTGAAGCTTTCTTT. This gives the protein CASSLAGFSEAFF.

At least ten counts were recorded for this clonotype. The chain is built from TRBV3-1 and TRBJ1-1; no firm D call. V lost 1 base to trimming and J lost 1 base, with 13 bases between them. CDR1 is LGHDT, CDR2 YNNKEL, per germline (reference sequence). The CDR3 covers 16 residues. The CDR3 nucleotides are TGTGCCAGCAGCCAAGCAATTCTCGGCAGGAACACTGAAGCTTTCTTT. Translated, it gives CASSQAILGRNTEAFF.

This clonotype has only a few counts. The chain combines TRBV6-5 with TRBJ2-7, with 7 bases fitting TRBD1. Trimming at V came to 5 bases and at J to 4 bases, leaving 8 bases not matched to a gene. This CDR3 has 14 residues. In germline, CDR1 is MNHEY, CDR2 SVGAGI. DNA of the CDR3: TGTGCCAGCAGTCTTTCCGACAGGGCATACGAGCAGTACTTC. Translated: CASSLSDRAYEQYF.

In this sample, this clonotype turned up many times. J is TRBJ2-5 and V is TRBV4-1; maybe TRBD1 (6 bases). V shed 4 bases and J shed 3 bases, with 9 bases lying between them. The CDR3 covers 13 residues. Germline loops: CDR1 MGHRA, CDR2 YSYEKL. In DNA form, the CDR3 reads TGCGCCAGCAGCCGTAGGACAGAAGAGACCCAGTACTTC. Protein sequence: CASSRRTEETQYF.

The chain has TRBV5-6 and TRBJ1-1; D not certain. CDR3 length equals 13 residues. Per germline, CDR1 SGHDT and CDR2 YYEEEE. Between the trimmed V and J ends, which lost 0 bases and 6 bases, there was a span of 9 bases. The CDR3 is CASSLAQRAEAFF. As DNA, the CDR3 is TGTGCCAGCAGCTTGGCCCAGAGGGCTGAAGCTTTCTTT. The full variable domain, with the rest looked up from reference TRBV5-6 and TRBJ1-1, is DAGVTQSPTHLIKTRGQQVTLRCSPKSGHDTVSWYQQALGQGPQFIFQYYEEEERQRGNFPDRFSGHQFPNYSSELNVNALLLGDSALYLCASSLAQRAEAFFGQGTRLTVV.

This clonotype was counted a few times. The CDR3 here is CASSQIEGDQPQHF. The CDR3 DNA reads TGTGCCAGCAGCCAAATTGAGGGAGATCAGCCCCAGCATTTT. The chain recombines TRBV4-2 with TRBJ1-5; D is unresolved. The V and J ends lost 2 bases and 5 bases respectively, with 10 bases between them. The CDR3 has 14 residues. The germline gives CDR1 LGHNA, CDR2 YNFKEQ.

In this sample, this clonotype turned up a few times. The gene calls are TRBV18 and TRBJ1-2, with TRBD1 matching 7 bases. The germline gives CDR1 KGHSH, CDR2 LQKENI. This CDR3 has 15 amino acids. With V trimmed by 2 bases and J by 0 bases, 3 bases remained unmatched. The CDR3 coding sequence is TGTGCCAGCTCACCAGGGACAGAGACTAACTATGGCTACACCTTC. Its translation: CASSPGTETNYGYTF.

This chain connects TRBV5-1 to TRBJ2-5; the match to TRBD1 covers 8 bases. The CDR3 spans 16 residues. V dropped 1 base and J dropped 2; count of bases not matched to a gene: 7. Per the germline V gene, CDR1 is SGHRS and CDR2 is YFSETQ. CDR3 in amino acids: CASSLMTGAIQETQYF. Here the CDR3 DNA reads TGCGCCAGCAGCTTGATGACAGGGGCGATACAAGAGACCCAGTACTTC.

This chain uses TRBV7-2 with TRBJ2-2; 8 bases are shared with TRBD2. CDR3 size: 15 residues. Germline V gene data show CDR1 as SGHTA and CDR2 as FQGNSA. With V trimmed by 2 bases and J by 5 bases, 4 bases remained unmatched. The CDR3 nucleotides read TGTGCCAGCAGCTTAACGGGGGGGCATACCGGGGAGCTGTTTTTT. As protein: CASSLTGGHTGELFF.